This note documents a single TCR beta chain sequence. This sample was included in a study of blood T cell repertoires in COVID-19. The assay was immunoSEQ multiplex PCR, and TCRdb's table has in-frame clones only and misses some. The sample has about 150,000 clones; about 80% are singletons. Sequencing was done on a sample of peripheral blood. This clonotype was obtained from a woman aged 55-70 years with acute or convalescent COVID-19.

CDR3 in DNA: TGTGCCAGCAGCGTAGAGAGTCAGGGAAATTCACCCCTCCACTTT. Protein: CASSVESQGNSPLHF. This rearrangement joins TRBV9 to TRBJ1-6; D is perhaps TRBD1 (5 bases). Trimming took off 0 bases at V and 7 bases at J, with 11 bases between the two ends. From germline, CDR1 is SGDLS and CDR2 YYNGEE. The CDR3 spans 15 residues.